These 27 T cell receptor beta chains originate from one sample sequenced in a study of blood T cell repertoires in COVID-19. Generated by immunoSEQ multiplex PCR, the TCRdb table keeps only in-frame clones and is missing some. Among approximately 97,000 clones listed, around 85% were seen once. Sequencing was performed on peripheral blood. Source of these receptors: a human donor in a cohort sampled during active COVID-19.

The rearrangement uses TRBV28 and TRBJ2-1, with 12 nucleotides matching TRBD2. The CDR3 has 16 amino acids. V trimming: 7 bases; J trimming: 6 bases; junction bases outside the gene matches: 10. The germline gives CDR1 MDHEN, CDR2 SYDVKM. CDR3 residues: CASKASGRAGGNEQFF. CDR3 sequence (DNA): TGTGCCAGCAAGGCTAGCGGGAGGGCCGGGGGCAATGAGCAGTTCTTC.

The gene calls are TRBV29-1 and TRBJ2-5; the D is unclear. The CDR3 runs to 13 residues. The V end was cut by 6 bases, the J end by 0 bases, with 11 bases between. Germline CDR1 SQVTM, CDR2 ANQGSEA. Here the CDR3 DNA reads TGCAGCGTGGCCCGTCGCCACCAAGAGACCCAGTACTTC. Translating gives CSVARRHQETQYF. Supplemented by reference TRBV29-1 and TRBJ2-5, the full variable domain reads SAVISQKPSRDICQRGTSLTIQCQVDSQVTMMFWYRQQPGQSLTLIATANQGSEATYESGFVIDKFPISRPNLTFSTLTVSNMSPEDSSIYLCSVARRHQETQYFGPGTRLLVL.

This chain uses TRBV16 with TRBJ1-3; D call uncertain. Germline V gives CDR1 KGHSY, CDR2 FQNENV. The CDR3 runs 16 residues. Deletions cut 4 bases from V and 2 bases from J, with 15 bases between. DNA of the CDR3: TGTGCCAGCAGCCGTGGTCGCGGGCGGGCTGGAAACACCATATATTTT. Amino acids: CASSRGRGRAGNTIYF.

This clone occurred a few times. The chain links TRBV4-1 to TRBJ2-7, with a tentative D call TRBD2 (6 bases). The CDR3 is made up of 14 amino acids. Trimming left V 3 bases short and J 8 bases short, with 17 bases between. The germline V gene has CDR1 MGHRA and CDR2 YSYEKL. The CDR3 protein is CASSHPDVRGKQYF. The CDR3 DNA sequence: TGCGCCAGCAGCCATCCCGACGTTCGCGGGAAGCAGTACTTC.

The V call is TRBV19, the J call TRBJ1-5, with 9 nucleotides matching TRBD1. Germline V gene lookup returns CDR1 LNHDA and CDR2 SQIVND (reference sequence). This CDR3 has 17 residues. The V and J ends lost 5 bases and 0 bases, in that order; junction bases with no gene match: 8. CDR3 DNA: TGTGCCAGTAGTGCCACCGGGACAGGGCTTAGCAATCAGCCCCAGCATTTT. This sequence encodes CASSATGTGLSNQPQHF.

V is TRBV7-9 and J is TRBJ2-1; D remains unclear. The ends were cut back, 6 bases at V and 9 bases at J, with 9 bases in the middle. The germline V gene has CDR1 SEHNR and CDR2 FQNEAQ (reference sequence). The CDR3 is made up of 11 amino acids. This chain's CDR3 is CASSQAGEQFF. The CDR3, as DNA: TGTGCCAGCAGTCAAGCCGGTGAGCAGTTCTTC.

The V and J genes are TRBV7-2 and TRBJ2-5; 7 positions agree with TRBD1. Unmatched junction bases numbered 4, after V lost 5 bases and J lost 4 bases. The CDR3 has 13 amino acids. Germline lookup yields CDR1 SGHTA and CDR2 FQGNSA. For the CDR3, the DNA is TGTGCCAGCAGCCCAAGACAGGGAGAGACCCAGTACTTC. Its translation is CASSPRQGETQYF.

This clone was seen a few times. The chain has TRBV18 and TRBJ2-7, with TRBD2 matching 9 bases. V shed 3 bases, J shed 1 base, and the junction held 4 bases outside the gene matches. The CDR3 extends over 15 amino acids. CDR1 and CDR2 from the germline V gene are KGHSH and LQKENI. In DNA, the CDR3 is TGTGCCAGCTCACCCCGGACTAGCGCTTCCTACGAGCAGTACTTC. It is translated as CASSPRTSASYEQYF.

The J gene is TRBJ1-6, the V gene TRBV13; possible D gene TRBD1, 5 bases. This CDR3 region has 15 residues. The germline gives CDR1 PRHDT, CDR2 FYEKMQ (reference sequence). V was cut by 4 bases and J by 9 bases, with 16 bases left in between. CDR3 in amino acids: CASSSEGTPLSPLHF. The CDR3 nucleotides read TGTGCCAGCAGCTCGGAGGGGACCCCCCTTTCACCCCTCCACTTT.

The V and J genes are TRBV6-2 or TRBV6-3 and TRBJ2-3, with 8 nucleotides matching TRBD1. CDR3 length equals 16 residues. With 6 bases clipped from V and 3 bases from J, the junction kept 11 bases outside the gene matches. In germline, CDR1 is MNHEY, CDR2 SVGEGT. The CDR3 DNA reads TGTGCCAGCAGCTCCCTCGACAGGGGTTTGACAGATACGCAGTATTTT. Translation gives CASSSLDRGLTDTQYF.

This chain links TRBV7-9 with TRBJ2-5, with D tentatively TRBD1 (5 bases). The ends were cut back, 7 bases at V and 0 bases at J, with 15 bases in the middle. The CDR3 runs 15 residues. Germline CDR1 reads SEHNR; CDR2 reads FQNEAQ (reference sequence). DNA of the CDR3: TGTGCCAGCACGCTAGACAGCCGGTACCAAGAGACCCAGTACTTC. It is translated as CASTLDSRYQETQYF.

The chain has TRBV12-2 and TRBJ1-5; the table's D gene call, TRBD1, was not cross checked with the DNA. TRBV12-2 is a pseudogene. The CDR3 length is 14 residues. The CDR3 DNA reads as TGTGCAAGTCGACTCGACAGGGATCATCAGCCCCAGCATTTT. This encodes CASRLDRDHQPQHF.

The rearrangement uses TRBV5-1 and TRBJ2-1; 9 nucleotides align to TRBD2. J gave up 6 bases and V 0 bases, and 10 bases lay outside the gene matches. CDR1 SGHRS and CDR2 YFSETQ come from the germline V gene. The CDR3 length is 17 residues. Here the CDR3 reads CASSLVLAGGPVNEQFF. The CDR3 DNA follows: TGCGCCAGCAGCTTGGTATTGGCGGGAGGGCCTGTCAATGAGCAGTTCTTC.

This chain joins TRBV7-2 and TRBJ2-1; 10 bases match TRBD2. The CDR3 totals 15 residues. J was trimmed by 9 bases and V by 2 bases; bases with no gene match: 7. Per germline, CDR1 SGHTA and CDR2 FQGNSA. The chain's CDR3 is CASSLRGTSDSEQFF. CDR3 bases: TGTGCCAGCAGCTTAAGGGGGACTAGCGACAGTGAGCAGTTCTTC.

The V gene is TRBV9, the J gene TRBJ2-3; D uncertain. Germline V lookup: CDR1 SGDLS, CDR2 YYNGEE. The V end lost 0 bases, the J end lost 6 bases, and 14 bases lay between the germline ends. The length of the CDR3 is 15 residues. CDR3 sequence: CASSVGPLTGDTQYF. CDR3 sequence (DNA): TGTGCCAGCAGCGTAGGGCCCCTGACGGGTGATACGCAGTATTTT.

V is TRBV10-3 and J is TRBJ2-2; 11 nucleotides match TRBD1. The CDR3 totals 14 residues. Germline V gene data show CDR1 as ENHRY and CDR2 as SYGVKD. J lost 4 bases, V lost 10 bases, and 5 bases had no gene match. CDR3 sequence reads: CATGQGASTGELFF. DNA of the CDR3: TGTGCCACCGGACAGGGGGCCAGCACCGGGGAGCTGTTTTTT.

This chain links TRBV10-2 with TRBJ2-7, with D possibly TRBD2 on 5 matching bases. Per germline, CDR1 WSHSY and CDR2 SAAADI. This CDR3 is 11 amino acids long. V was clipped by 3 bases and J by 6 bases, with 6 bases between them. CDR3 sequence reads: CASSDGSEQYF. CDR3 DNA: TGCGCCAGCAGTGATGGGAGCGAGCAGTACTTC.

The V and J genes are TRBV24-1 and TRBJ2-1; D remains ambiguous. Per the germline V gene, CDR1 is KGHDR and CDR2 is SFDVKD. V was clipped by 3 bases and J by 0 bases, with 11 bases between them. This CDR3 is built from 16 residues. The CDR3 DNA reads TGTGCCACCAGTGATCCCACATTCAGCTCCTACAATGAGCAGTTCTTC. Its translation: CATSDPTFSSYNEQFF.

The count of this clone is one. This chain's CDR3 is CASSGTAGGSYGYTF. CDR3 in DNA: TGTGCCAGCAGCGGAACGGCGGGAGGGTCCTATGGCTACACCTTC. The V and J genes are TRBV9 and TRBJ1-2; D call uncertain. Trimming cost V 3 bases and J 4 bases, with 16 bases left between them. Germline CDR1 SGDLS, CDR2 YYNGEE. This CDR3 contains 15 residues. The full variable domain, its missing parts supplied by reference TRBV9 and TRBJ1-2, is DSGVTQTPKHLITATGQRVTLRCSPRSGDLSVYWYQQSLDQGLQFLIQYYNGEERAKGNILERFSAQQFPDLHSELNLSSLELGDSALYFCASSGTAGGSYGYTFGSGTRLTVV.

Here the CDR3 DNA reads TGTGCCAGCAGCGTACGGGACACTCGCACAGATACGCAGTATTTT. It yields the protein CASSVRDTRTDTQYF. The gene calls are TRBV9 and TRBJ2-3, with D perhaps matching TRBD1 (6 bases). The CDR3 runs to 15 residues. Per the germline V gene, CDR1 is SGDLS and CDR2 is YYNGEE. V lost 1 base and J 1 base, leaving 10 bases between the germline ends.

This chain uses TRBV4-3 with TRBJ1-2; tentative D call: TRBD1 (6 bases). The ends were cut back, 5 bases at V and 5 bases at J, with 9 bases in the middle. Germline-derived CDR1 and CDR2 are LGHNA and YSLEER. There are 12 residues in the CDR3. CDR3 residues: CASSSQGYGYTF. In nucleotides, the CDR3 is TGCGCCAGCAGCTCTCAGGGGTATGGCTACACCTTC.

The genes are TRBV28 and TRBJ2-2; D is undetermined. V lost 7 bases to trimming and J lost 0 bases, with 12 bases between them. There are 15 residues in the CDR3. Germline V gene lookup returns CDR1 MDHEN and CDR2 SYDVKM. CDR3 nucleotide sequence: TGTGCCAGCACCCCGCCCGGTACGAACACCGGGGAGCTGTTTTTT. Amino acid sequence: CASTPPGTNTGELFF.

This chain links TRBV3-1 (or the pseudogene TRBV3-2) with TRBJ2-1, with TRBD2 identical over 15 bases. The CDR3 runs 15 residues. Germline loops: CDR1 LGHDT, CDR2 YNNKEL (reference sequence). J lost 6 bases, V lost 3 bases, and 0 bases had no gene match. CDR3 sequence (DNA): TGTGCCAGCAGCCAGGGACTAGCGGGGGGCAATGAGCAGTTCTTC. As protein: CASSQGLAGGNEQFF.

This rearrangement joins TRBV29-1 to TRBJ1-1; D is perhaps TRBD1 (5 bases). This CDR3 spans 13 amino acids. Trimming took 7 bases from V and 5 from J, leaving 17 bases between them. Germline CDR1 is SQVTM and CDR2 is ANQGSEA. DNA for the CDR3: TGCAGCGCCGCCGCTGGGGGGGAGACTGAAGCTTTCTTT. Its translation: CSAAAGGETEAFF. Drawing the rest from reference TRBV29-1 and TRBJ1-1, the complete variable domain is SAVISQKPSRDICQRGTSLTIQCQVDSQVTMMFWYRQQPGQSLTLIATANQGSEATYESGFVIDKFPISRPNLTFSTLTVSNMSPEDSSIYLCSAAAGGETEAFFGQGTRLTVV.

V and J are TRBV10-3 and TRBJ1-1, with TRBD1 matching 9 bases. From germline, CDR1 is ENHRY and CDR2 SYGVKD. This CDR3 is built from 13 residues. V shed 4 bases, J shed 5 bases, and the junction held 2 bases outside the gene matches. Here the CDR3 DNA reads TGTGCCATCAGTGTGGGACAGGGAACTGAAGCTTTCTTT. Translation gives CAISVGQGTEAFF.

V is TRBV11-2 and J is TRBJ2-3; TRBD2 aligns across 8 bases. The CDR3 sequence is 14 residues long. From germline, CDR1 is SGHAT and CDR2 FQNNGV. Trimming cost V 1 base and J 6 bases; bases outside gene matches: 3. The CDR3 region is CASSLVAGSDTQYF. In DNA, the CDR3 is TGTGCCAGCAGCTTAGTAGCGGGGTCTGATACGCAGTATTTT.

The V call is TRBV19, the J call TRBJ2-3; TRBD2 matches 7 bases. CDR1 and CDR2 (germline): LNHDA, SQIVND (reference sequence). The CDR3 spans 14 residues. V lost 10 bases and J lost 8; bases outside the gene matches: 15. The CDR3 loop is CATGGLRAPGTQYF. CDR3 sequence (DNA): TGTGCCACCGGGGGACTAAGGGCCCCAGGTACGCAGTATTTT.